One and the same sample provided the 3 T cell receptor beta chains below, sequenced in a study of blood T cell repertoires in COVID-19. Profiled with immunoSEQ multiplex PCR; TCRdb holds only in-frame clones, not every one. The sample has roughly 160,000 clones, over 65% seen once. The material sequenced was peripheral blood. These receptors all come from a woman older than 75 with acute or convalescent COVID-19.

V gene TRBV7-9 combines with J gene TRBJ2-3, with 10 bases fitting TRBD2. The CDR3 is 15 residues long. CDR1 is SEHNR, CDR2 FQNEAQ, per germline (reference sequence). The V gene end was trimmed by 6 bases and the J gene end by 2 bases; junction bases not matched to a gene: 5. CDR3 bases: TGTGCCAGCAGGCCCGGGACTAGCGACACAGATACGCAGTATTTT. It encodes CASRPGTSDTDTQYF.

This chain connects TRBV25-1 to TRBJ2-1; unclear D gene. Trimming pared 4 bases from V and 8 bases from J, leaving 18 bases between. Germline V gene lookup returns CDR1 MGHDK and CDR2 SYGVNS. This CDR3 region has 15 residues. CDR3 protein: CASSVEDPHVHEQFF. CDR3 bases: TGTGCCAGCAGTGTAGAGGATCCACACGTCCATGAGCAGTTCTTC.

The genes are TRBV5-1 and TRBJ2-1; 14 bases map to TRBD2. CDR3 length: 18 amino acids. CDR1 is SGHRS, CDR2 YFSETQ, per germline. V gave up 0 bases and J gave up 1 base; unmatched junction bases: 3. CDR3 DNA sequence: TGCGCCAGCAGCTTGGAGGGACTAGCGGGAGCTTCCTACAATGAGCAGTTCTTC. It translates to CASSLEGLAGASYNEQFF.